The entry that follows covers one T cell receptor (beta chain) sequence. Per germline, CDR1 KGHSH and CDR2 LQKENI. V lost 2 bases and J 1 base, leaving 11 bases between the germline ends. The length of the CDR3 is 16 residues. This entry comes from a study of control samples from healthy donors and cancer patients. Only in-frame clones appear in the TCRdb table, and some are missing; sequencing was by immunoSEQ multiplex PCR. The table lists about 140,000 clones, roughly 89% of them singletons. This receptor was identified in a man aged 25-45 years in good health. Sequences were obtained from blood. The chain employs TRBV18 and TRBJ2-2; D possibly corresponds to TRBD1 (5 bases). The CDR3 reads CASSPSWQGNTGELFF. Here the CDR3 DNA reads TGTGCCAGCTCACCAAGTTGGCAGGGGAACACCGGGGAGCTGTTTTTT. Using reference TRBV18 and TRBJ2-2 for the parts outside the CDR3, the full variable domain is NAGVMQNPRHLVRRRGQEARLRCSPMKGHSHVYWYRQLPEEGLKFMVYLQKENIIDESGMPKERFSAEFPKEGPSILRIQQVVRGDSAAYFCASSPSWQGNTGELFFGEGSRLTVL.